The entry below describes one TCR beta chain. Its antigen is as yet unknown. CD4+ naive, central memory, regulatory and stem cell-like memory cells were sorted via CD45RO/CCR7/CD25/CD127/CD95/CD27. Germline V gene sequence: CDR1 MDHEN, CDR2 SYDVKM. This CDR3 spans 15 amino acids. With 5 bases removed from V and 2 bases from J, the gap between germline ends came to 15 bases. This entry belongs to a study of beta chain features in type 1 diabetes. Study-level background: Sorted cells numbering under 140,000,000 were examined across all samples.

Expressed TCRB transcripts were sequenced after all isolated RNA was converted to cDNA. Some clones are missing from TCRdb's copy, which holds only in-frame ones; the method was immunoSEQ multiplex PCR. The table shows about 650,000 clones, with 9.5% to 15% occurring only once. Findings and limits, study-wide: Type 1 diabetes patients showed a moderate but significant shortening of TCRB CDR3s in all four CD4+ subsets. For patients, the naive, central memory and Treg TCRB repertoires appeared more alike than for healthy donors.

Sequencing was carried out using naive CD4+ T cells from blood. This receptor was obtained from a man in his thirties or forties with type 1 diabetes. The chain couples TRBV28 to TRBJ1-1, with a weak D call TRBD1 (5 bases). The CDR3 coding sequence is TGTGCCAGCAGTCCCTTTACAGGCCTCAACACTGAAGCTTTCTTT. Translated, it gives CASSPFTGLNTEAFF.